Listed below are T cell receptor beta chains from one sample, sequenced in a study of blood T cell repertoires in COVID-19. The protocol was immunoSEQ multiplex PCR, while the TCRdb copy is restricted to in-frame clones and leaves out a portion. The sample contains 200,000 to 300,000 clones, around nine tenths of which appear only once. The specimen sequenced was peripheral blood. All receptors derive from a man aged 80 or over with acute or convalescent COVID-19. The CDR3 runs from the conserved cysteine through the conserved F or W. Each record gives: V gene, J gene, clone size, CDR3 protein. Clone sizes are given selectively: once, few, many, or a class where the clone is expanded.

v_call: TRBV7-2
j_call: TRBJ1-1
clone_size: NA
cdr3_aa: CASSLVQGATEAFF

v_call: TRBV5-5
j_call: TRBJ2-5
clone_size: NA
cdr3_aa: CASSLNSYIQETQYF

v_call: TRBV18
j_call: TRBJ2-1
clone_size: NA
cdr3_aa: CASSPPAIAGGHNEQFF

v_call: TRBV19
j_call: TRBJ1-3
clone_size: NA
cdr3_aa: CASSLQGRGNTIYF

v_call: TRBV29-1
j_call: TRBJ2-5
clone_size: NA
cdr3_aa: CSVKPNGETQYF

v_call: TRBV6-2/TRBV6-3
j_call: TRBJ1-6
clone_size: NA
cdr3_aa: CASSYGPLGPLHF

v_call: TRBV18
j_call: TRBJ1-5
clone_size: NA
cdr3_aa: CASSQGQLNQPQHF

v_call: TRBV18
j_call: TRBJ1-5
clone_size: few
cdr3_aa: CASSPSNPRGNQPQHF

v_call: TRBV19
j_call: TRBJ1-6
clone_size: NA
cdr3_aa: CASSIGGQGDSPLHF

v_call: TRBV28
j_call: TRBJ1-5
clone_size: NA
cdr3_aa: CASSPWEGSPLAGPQHF

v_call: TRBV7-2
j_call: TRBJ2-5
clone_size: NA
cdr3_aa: CASSIRVRETQYF

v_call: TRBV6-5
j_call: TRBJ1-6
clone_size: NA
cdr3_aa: CASTSGTGLNSPLHF

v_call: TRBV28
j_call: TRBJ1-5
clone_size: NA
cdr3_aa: CASSLDRGLKSNQPQHF

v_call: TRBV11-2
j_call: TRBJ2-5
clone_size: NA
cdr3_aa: CASRRDSQETQYF

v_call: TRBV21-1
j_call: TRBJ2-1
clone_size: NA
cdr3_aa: CASTSGVYNEQFF

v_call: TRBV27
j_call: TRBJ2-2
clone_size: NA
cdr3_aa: CASRLGKSATGELFF

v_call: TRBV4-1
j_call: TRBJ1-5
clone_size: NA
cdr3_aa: CASSRYPDISNQPQHF

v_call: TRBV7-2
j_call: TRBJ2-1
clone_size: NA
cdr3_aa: CASSKGLAGGPNNEQFF

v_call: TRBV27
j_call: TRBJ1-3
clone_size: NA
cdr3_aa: CASSRTGTGNTIYF

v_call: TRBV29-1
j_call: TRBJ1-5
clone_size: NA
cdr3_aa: CSVRTGGNQPQHF

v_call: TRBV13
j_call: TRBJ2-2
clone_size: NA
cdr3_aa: CASSLKARDRAIGELFF

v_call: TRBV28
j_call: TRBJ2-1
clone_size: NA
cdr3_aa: CASSAPGQQPHNEQFF

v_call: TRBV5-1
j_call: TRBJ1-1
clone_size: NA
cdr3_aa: CASSFDIRNTEAFF

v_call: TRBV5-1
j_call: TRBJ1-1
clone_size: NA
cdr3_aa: CASSPGDRGFTEAFF

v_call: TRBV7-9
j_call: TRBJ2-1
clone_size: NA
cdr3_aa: CASSPRTSGMSSYNEQFF

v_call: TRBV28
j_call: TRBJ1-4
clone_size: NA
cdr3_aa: CASSGTGVSLNEKLFF

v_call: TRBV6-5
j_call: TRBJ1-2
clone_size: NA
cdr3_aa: CASSRGEYGYTF

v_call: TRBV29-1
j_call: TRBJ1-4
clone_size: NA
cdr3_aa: CSATSRDTIATNEKLFF

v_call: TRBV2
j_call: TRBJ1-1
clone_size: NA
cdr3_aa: CASKLYSNTEAFF

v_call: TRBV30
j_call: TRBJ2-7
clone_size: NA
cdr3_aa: CAWSPDRGQHYYEQYF

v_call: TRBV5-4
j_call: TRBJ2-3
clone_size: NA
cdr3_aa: CASSLWTSGGAGTQYF

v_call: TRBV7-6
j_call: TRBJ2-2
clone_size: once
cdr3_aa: CASSPHRGRENTGELFF

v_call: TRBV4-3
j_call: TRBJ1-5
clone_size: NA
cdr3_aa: CASSQETGVYQPQHF

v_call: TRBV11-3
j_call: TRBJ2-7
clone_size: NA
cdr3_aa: CASSLGRNYEQYF

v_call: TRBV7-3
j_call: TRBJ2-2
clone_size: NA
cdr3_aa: CASSLEAGGAGELFF

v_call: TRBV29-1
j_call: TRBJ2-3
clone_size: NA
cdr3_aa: CSGNRGSSTDTQYF

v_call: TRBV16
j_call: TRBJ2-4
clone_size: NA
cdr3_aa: CASSQKPTGIAKNIQYF

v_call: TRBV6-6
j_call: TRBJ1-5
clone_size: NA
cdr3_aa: CASSSQGAGGNQPQHF

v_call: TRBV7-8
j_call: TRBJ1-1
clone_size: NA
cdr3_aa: CASSSPPPTEAFF

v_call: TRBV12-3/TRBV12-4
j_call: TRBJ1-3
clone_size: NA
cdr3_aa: CASSFSGGGTIYF

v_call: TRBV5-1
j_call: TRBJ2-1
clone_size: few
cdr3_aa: CASSLAMGANEQFF

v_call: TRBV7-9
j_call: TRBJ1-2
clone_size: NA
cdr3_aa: CASSLGDRPYGYTF

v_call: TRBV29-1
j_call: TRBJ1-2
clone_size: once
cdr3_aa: CSGMDRADYGYTF

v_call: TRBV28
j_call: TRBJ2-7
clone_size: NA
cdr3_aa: CASRQRTSGTSYEQYF

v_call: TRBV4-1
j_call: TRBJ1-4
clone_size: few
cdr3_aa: CASSPRQGGRTNEKLFF

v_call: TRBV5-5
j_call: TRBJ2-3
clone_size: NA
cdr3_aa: CASSTPDGVTDTQYF

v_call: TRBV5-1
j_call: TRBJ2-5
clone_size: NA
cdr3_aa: CASSLETSGETQYF

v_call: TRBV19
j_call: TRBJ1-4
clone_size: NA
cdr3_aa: CASSRRTASNEKLFF

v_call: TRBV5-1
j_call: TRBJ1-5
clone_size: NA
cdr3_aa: CASSPQGGAGGNQPQHF